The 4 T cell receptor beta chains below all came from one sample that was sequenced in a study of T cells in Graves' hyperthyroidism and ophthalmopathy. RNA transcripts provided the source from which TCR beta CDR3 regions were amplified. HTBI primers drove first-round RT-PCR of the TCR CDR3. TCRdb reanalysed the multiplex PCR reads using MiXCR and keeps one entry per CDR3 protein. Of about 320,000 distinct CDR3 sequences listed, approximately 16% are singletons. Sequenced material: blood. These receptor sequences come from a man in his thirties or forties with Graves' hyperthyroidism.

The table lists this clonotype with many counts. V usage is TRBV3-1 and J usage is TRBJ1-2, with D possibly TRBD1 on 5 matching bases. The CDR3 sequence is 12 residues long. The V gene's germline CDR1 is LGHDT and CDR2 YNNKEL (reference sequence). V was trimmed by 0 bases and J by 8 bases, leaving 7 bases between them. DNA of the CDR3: TGTGCCAGCAGCCAAGAAGGGGACGGCTACACCTTC. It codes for CASSQEGDGYTF.

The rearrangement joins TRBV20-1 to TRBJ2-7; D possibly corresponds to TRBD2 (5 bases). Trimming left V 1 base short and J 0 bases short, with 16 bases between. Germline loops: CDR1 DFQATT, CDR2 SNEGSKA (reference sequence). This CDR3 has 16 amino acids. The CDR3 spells CSARGVDLGSSYEQYF. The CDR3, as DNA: TGCAGTGCTAGAGGCGTAGATCTGGGGAGCTCCTACGAGCAGTACTTC.

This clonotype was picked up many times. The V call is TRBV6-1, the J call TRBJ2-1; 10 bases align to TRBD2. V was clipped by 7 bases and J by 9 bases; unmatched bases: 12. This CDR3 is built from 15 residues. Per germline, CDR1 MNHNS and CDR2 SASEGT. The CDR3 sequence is CASTKAGTSVSEQFF. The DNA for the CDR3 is TGTGCCAGCACCAAAGCCGGGACTAGCGTGAGTGAGCAGTTCTTC.

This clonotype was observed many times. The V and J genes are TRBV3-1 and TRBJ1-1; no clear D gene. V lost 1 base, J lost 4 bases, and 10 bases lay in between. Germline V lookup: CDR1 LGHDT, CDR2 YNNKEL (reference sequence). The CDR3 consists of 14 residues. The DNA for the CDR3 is TGTGCCAGCAGCCAAGGGAACGGACTCACTGAAGCTTTCTTT. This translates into CASSQGNGLTEAFF.